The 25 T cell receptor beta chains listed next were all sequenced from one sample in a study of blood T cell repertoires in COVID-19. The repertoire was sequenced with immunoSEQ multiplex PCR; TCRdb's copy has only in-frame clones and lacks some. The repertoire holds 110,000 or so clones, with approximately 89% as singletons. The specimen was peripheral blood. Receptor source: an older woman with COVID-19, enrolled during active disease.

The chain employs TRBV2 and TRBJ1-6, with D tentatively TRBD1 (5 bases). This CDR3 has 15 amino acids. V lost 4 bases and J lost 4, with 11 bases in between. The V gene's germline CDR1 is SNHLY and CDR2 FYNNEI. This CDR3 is CASSVGEGYNSPLHF. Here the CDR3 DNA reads TGTGCCAGCAGTGTTGGGGAGGGGTATAATTCACCCCTCCACTTT.

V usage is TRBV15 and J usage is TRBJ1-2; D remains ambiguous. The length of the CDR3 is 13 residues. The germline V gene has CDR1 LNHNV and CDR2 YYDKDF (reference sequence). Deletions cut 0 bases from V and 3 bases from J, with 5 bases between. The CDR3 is CATSREYDYGYTF. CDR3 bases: TGTGCCACCAGCAGAGAGTATGACTATGGCTACACCTTC. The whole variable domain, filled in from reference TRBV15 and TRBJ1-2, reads DAMVIQNPRYQVTQFGKPVTLSCSQTLNHNVMYWYQQKSSQAPKLLFHYYDKDFNNEADTPDNFQSRRPNTSFCFLDIRSPGLGDTAMYLCATSREYDYGYTFGSGTRLTVV.

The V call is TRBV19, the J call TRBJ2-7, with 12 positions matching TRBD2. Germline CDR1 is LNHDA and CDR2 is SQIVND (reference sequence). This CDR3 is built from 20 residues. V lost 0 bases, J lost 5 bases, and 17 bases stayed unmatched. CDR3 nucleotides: TGTGCCAGTAGTATAGATCTATATCCGAAGACTAGCGGGGGAAAACACGAGCAGTACTTC. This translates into CASSIDLYPKTSGGKHEQYF.

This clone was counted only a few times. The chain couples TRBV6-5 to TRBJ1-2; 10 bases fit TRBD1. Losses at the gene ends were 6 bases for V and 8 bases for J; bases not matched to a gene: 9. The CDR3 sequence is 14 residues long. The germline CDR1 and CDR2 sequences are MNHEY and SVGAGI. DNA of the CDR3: TGTGCCAGCAGCCCGGGACAGGGGTCCTTAGGCTACACCTTC. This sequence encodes CASSPGQGSLGYTF.

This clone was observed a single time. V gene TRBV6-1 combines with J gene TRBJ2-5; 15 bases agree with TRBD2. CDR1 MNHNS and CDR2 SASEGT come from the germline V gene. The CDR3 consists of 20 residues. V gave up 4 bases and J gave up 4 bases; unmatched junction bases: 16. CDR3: CASSAPFRGLAGGTGETQYF. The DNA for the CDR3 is TGTGCCAGCAGTGCCCCGTTTCGTGGACTAGCGGGGGGGACGGGAGAGACCCAGTACTTC.

As DNA, the CDR3 is TGTGCCAGCAGCTTAGTTCTGGGAGGAAGTTTGGGCTACACCTTC. This codes for CASSLVLGGSLGYTF. V usage is TRBV7-2 and J usage is TRBJ1-2, with D hard to call. Germline V CDR1 and CDR2: SGHTA, FQGNSA. The CDR3 sequence is 15 residues long. The germline V and J ends were trimmed by 1 base and 8 bases, with 17 bases remaining between them.

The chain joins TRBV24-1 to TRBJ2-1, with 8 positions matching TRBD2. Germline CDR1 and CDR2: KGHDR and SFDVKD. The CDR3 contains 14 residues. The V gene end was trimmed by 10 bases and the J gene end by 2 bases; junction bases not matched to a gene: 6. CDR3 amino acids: CATSGTSAYNEQFF. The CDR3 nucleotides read TGTGCCACATCCGGGACTAGTGCCTACAATGAGCAGTTCTTC.

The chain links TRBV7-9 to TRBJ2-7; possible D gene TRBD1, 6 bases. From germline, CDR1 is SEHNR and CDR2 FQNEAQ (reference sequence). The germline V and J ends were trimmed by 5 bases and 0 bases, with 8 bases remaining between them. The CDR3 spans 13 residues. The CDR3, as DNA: TGTGCCAGCAGCAGAGGGGGCTCCTACGAGCAGTACTTC. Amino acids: CASSRGGSYEQYF.

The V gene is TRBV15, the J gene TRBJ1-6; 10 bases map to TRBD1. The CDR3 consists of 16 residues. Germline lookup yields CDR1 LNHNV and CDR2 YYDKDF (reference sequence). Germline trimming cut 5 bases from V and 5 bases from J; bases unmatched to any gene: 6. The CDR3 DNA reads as TGTGCCACCAGCGCCCGACAGGGGGCAGATAATTCACCCCTCCACTTT. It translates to CATSARQGADNSPLHF.

CDR3 bases: TGTGCCAGCAGCCCCAGGGGTTTGCCACCGTACGAGCAGTACTTC. Translating gives CASSPRGLPPYEQYF. This sequence joins TRBV27 and TRBJ2-7, with D possibly matching TRBD1 (6 bases). V was clipped by 6 bases and J by 4 bases, with 19 bases between them. This CDR3 is built from 15 residues. Germline loops: CDR1 MNHEY, CDR2 SMNVEV (reference sequence).

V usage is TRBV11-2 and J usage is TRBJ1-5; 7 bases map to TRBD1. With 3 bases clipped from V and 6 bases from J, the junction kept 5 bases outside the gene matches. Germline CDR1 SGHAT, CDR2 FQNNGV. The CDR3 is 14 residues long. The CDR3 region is CASSLTGNGQPQHF. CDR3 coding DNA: TGTGCCAGCAGCTTGACAGGGAACGGTCAGCCCCAGCATTTT.

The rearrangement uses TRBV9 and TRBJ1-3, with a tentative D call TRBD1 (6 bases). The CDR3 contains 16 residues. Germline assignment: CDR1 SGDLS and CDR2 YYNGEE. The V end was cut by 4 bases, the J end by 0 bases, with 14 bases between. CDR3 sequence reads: CASSIQGGDSGNTIYF. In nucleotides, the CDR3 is TGTGCCAGCAGCATACAGGGAGGGGACTCTGGAAACACCATATATTTT. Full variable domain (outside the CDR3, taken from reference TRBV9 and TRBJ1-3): DSGVTQTPKHLITATGQRVTLRCSPRSGDLSVYWYQQSLDQGLQFLIQYYNGEERAKGNILERFSAQQFPDLHSELNLSSLELGDSALYFCASSIQGGDSGNTIYFGEGSWLTVV.

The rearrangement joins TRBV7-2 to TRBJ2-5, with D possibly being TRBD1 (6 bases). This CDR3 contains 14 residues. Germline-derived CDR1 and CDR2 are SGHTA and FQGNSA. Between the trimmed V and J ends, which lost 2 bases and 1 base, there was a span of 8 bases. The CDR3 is CASSLQGIQETQYF. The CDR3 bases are TGTGCCAGCAGCTTACAGGGGATCCAAGAGACCCAGTACTTC.

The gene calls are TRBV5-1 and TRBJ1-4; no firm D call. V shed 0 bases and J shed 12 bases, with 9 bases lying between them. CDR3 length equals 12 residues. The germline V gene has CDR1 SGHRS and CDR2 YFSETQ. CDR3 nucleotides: TGCGCCAGCAGCTTGGTTGTCGGGGAACTGTTTTTT. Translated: CASSLVVGELFF.

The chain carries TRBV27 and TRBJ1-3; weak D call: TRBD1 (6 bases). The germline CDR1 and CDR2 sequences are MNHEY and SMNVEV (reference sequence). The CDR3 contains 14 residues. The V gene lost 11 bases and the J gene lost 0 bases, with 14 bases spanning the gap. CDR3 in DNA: TGTGCCGCCGGAAAACAGGGCTCTGGAAACACCATATATTTT. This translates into CAAGKQGSGNTIYF.

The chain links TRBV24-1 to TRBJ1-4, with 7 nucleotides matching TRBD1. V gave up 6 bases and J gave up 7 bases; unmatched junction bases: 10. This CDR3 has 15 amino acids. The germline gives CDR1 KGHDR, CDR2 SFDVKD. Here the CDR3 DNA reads TGTGCCACCAGTTTCACCGGGACAGAGGGTGAAAAACTGTTTTTT. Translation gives CATSFTGTEGEKLFF.

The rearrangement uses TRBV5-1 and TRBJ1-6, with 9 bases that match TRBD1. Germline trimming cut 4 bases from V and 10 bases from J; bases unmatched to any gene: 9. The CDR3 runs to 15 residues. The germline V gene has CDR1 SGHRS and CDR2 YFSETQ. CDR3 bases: TGCGCCAGCAGCCCTAAGACAGGGGGTGTCTCACCCCTCCACTTT. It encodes CASSPKTGGVSPLHF.

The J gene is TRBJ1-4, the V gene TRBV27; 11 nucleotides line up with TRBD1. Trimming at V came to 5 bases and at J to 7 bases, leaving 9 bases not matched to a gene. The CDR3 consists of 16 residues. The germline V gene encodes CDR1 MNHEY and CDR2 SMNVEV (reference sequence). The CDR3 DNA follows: TGTGCCAGCAGTCCCCTTCGGACAGGGGGCTTTGAAAAACTGTTTTTT. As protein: CASSPLRTGGFEKLFF. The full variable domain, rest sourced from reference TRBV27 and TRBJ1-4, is EAQVTQNPRYLITVTGKKLTVTCSQNMNHEYMSWYRQDPGLGLRQIYYSMNVEVTDKGDVPEGYKVSRKEKRNFPLILESPSPNQTSLYFCASSPLRTGGFEKLFFGSGTQLSVL.

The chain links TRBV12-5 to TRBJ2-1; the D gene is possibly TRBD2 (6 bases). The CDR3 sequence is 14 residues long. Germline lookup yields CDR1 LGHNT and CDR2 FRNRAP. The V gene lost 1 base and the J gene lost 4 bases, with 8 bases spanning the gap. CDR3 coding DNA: TGTGCTAGTGGTTTGGGGGGGACTTACAATGAGCAGTTCTTC. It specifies CASGLGGTYNEQFF.

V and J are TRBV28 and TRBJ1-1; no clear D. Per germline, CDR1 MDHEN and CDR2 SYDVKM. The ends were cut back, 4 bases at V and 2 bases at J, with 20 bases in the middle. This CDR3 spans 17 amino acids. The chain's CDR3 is CASSSPLDAGGNTEAFF. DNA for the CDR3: TGTGCCAGCAGTTCCCCCCTAGATGCTGGTGGCAACACTGAAGCTTTCTTT.

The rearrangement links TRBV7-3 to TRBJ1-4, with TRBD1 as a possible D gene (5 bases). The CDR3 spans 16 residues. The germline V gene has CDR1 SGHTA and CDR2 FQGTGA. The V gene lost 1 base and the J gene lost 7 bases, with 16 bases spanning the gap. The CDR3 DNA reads TGTGCCAGCAGCTTAAATGTGGAGACAGCCGCTGAAAAACTGTTTTTT. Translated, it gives CASSLNVETAAEKLFF. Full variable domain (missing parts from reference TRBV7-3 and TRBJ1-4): GAGVSQTPSNKVTEKGKYVELRCDPISGHTALYWYRQSLGQGPEFLIYFQGTGAADDSGLPNDRFFAVRPEGSVSTLKIQRTERGDSAVYLCASSLNVETAAEKLFFGSGTQLSVL.

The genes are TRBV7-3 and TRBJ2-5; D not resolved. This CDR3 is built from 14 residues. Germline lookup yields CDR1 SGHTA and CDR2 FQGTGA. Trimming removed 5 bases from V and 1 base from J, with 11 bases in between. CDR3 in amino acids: CASSRSNTQETQYF. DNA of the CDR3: TGTGCCAGCAGCCGCTCAAACACCCAAGAGACCCAGTACTTC.

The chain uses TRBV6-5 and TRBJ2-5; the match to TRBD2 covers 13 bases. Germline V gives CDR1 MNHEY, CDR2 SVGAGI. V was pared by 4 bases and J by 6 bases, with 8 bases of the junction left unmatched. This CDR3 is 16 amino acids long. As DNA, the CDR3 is TGTGCCAGCAGTTTAACTAGCGGGGGGGTTAGGCAGACCCAGTACTTC. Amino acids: CASSLTSGGVRQTQYF.

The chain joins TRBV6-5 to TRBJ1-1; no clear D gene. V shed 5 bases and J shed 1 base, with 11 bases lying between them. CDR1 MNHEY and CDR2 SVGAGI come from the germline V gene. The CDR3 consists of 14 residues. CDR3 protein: CASSPTRGNTEAFF. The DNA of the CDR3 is TGTGCCAGCAGTCCAACGCGAGGGAACACTGAAGCTTTCTTT.

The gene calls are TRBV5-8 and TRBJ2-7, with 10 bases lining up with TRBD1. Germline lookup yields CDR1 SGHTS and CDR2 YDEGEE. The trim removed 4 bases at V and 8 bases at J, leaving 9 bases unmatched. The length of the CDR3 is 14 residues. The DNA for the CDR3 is TGTGCCAGCAGCACCGGACAGGGGGAAGTTCAGCAGTACTTC. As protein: CASSTGQGEVQQYF.